This T cell receptor beta chain was retrieved from a study of T cells in narcolepsy. The CDR3 length is 16 residues. The J segment lost 1 base and the V segment lost 4 bases, leaving 9 bases of the junction unmatched. Germline V CDR1 and CDR2: SGHVS, FNYEAQ. The study, taken as a whole, reports: HCRT-specific and TRIB2-specific autoreactive clonotypes appeared among same-patient CSF and blood CD4+ clonotypes. Healthy controls reportedly lacked the autoreactive clonotypes serially found in patients' blood.

Clones were sequenced by immunoSEQ multiplex PCR, and TCRdb holds only the in-frame ones, with some missing. The sample lists about 22,000 clones, roughly four fifths occurring once. Details on this clone: Its antigen is not known.

This sequence joins TRBV7-6 and TRBJ1-1, with TRBD1 matching 7 bases. The specimen sequenced was memory (CD45RA-) CD4+ T cells from blood. The receptor was derived from a human donor in good health. CDR3 DNA: TGTGCCAGCAGCTGGGACCCGAGGACAGGGAACACTGAAGCTTTCTTT. Translating it yields CASSWDPRTGNTEAFF.